This T cell receptor (beta chain) was recorded in a study of cytomegalovirus exposure and HLA in healthy donors. PCR used 60 Vbeta primers and 13 Jbeta primers. Sequencing was performed with immunoSEQ multiplex PCR; in TCRdb, only in-frame clones are kept and a portion is missing. The sample consists of 90,000 to 150,000 clones, roughly 70% of them appearing once. Study findings and constraints: A cluster of highly shared sequence variants was likely a sequencing artifact. Later genetic work tied a missense DCLRE1C variant to beta-chain V and J trimming. Within an earlier analysis, most TCR beta V segments proved productive either about 90% or about 30% of the time.

This clone was recorded a few times. Its antigen is undetermined. Sequenced material: PBMCs. The TCR comes from a woman aged 40 to 50 in good health and CMV-seronegative.

The CDR3 region is CASSIQGATNSPLHF. Written as DNA, the CDR3 is TGTGCCAGTAGTATCCAGGGGGCCACTAATTCACCCCTCCACTTT. The J gene is TRBJ1-6, the V gene TRBV19; 8 bases fit TRBD1. Looked up from germline, CDR1 is LNHDA and CDR2 is SQIVND (reference sequence). This CDR3 spans 15 amino acids. V shed 3 bases and J 6 bases; nucleotides not matched to a gene: 4.